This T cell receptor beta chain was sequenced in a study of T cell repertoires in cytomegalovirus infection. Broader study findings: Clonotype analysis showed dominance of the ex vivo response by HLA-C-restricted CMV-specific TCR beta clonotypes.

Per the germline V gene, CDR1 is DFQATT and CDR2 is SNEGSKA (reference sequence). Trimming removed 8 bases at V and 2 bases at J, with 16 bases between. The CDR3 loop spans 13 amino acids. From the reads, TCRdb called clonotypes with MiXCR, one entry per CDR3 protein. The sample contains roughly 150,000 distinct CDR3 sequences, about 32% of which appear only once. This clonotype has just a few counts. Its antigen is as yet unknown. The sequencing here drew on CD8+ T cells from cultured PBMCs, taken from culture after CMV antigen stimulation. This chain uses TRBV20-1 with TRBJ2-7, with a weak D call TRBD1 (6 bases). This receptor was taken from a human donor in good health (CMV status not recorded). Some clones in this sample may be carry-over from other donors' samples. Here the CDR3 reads CSSKGDATYEQYF. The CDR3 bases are TGCAGTTCTAAGGGGGACGCTACCTACGAGCAGTACTTC.